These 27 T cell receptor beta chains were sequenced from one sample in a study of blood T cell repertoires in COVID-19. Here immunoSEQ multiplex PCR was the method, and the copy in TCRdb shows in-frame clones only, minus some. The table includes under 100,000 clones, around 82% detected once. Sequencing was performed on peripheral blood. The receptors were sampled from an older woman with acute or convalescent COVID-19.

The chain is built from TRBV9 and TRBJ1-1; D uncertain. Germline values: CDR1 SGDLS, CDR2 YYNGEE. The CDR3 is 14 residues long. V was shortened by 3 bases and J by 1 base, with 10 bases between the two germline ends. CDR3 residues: CASSEFQENTEAFF. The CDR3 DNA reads TGTGCCAGCAGCGAGTTCCAGGAGAACACTGAAGCTTTCTTT.

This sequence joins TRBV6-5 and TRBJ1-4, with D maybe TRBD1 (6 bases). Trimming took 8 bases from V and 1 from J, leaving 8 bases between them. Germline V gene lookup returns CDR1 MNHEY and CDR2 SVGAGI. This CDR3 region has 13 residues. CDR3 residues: CASSRGTNEKLFF. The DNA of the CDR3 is TGTGCCAGCTCCAGGGGAACTAATGAAAAACTGTTTTTT.

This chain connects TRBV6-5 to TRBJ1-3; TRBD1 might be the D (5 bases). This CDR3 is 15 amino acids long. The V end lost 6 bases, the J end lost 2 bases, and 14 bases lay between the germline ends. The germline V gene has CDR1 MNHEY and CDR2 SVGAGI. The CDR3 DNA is TGTGCCAGCAGGGGGCGGACGGATCCTGGAAACACCATATATTTT. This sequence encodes CASRGRTDPGNTIYF.

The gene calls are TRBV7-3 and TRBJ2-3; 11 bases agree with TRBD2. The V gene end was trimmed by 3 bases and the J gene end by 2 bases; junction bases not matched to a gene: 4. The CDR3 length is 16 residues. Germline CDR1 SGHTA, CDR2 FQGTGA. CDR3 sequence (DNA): TGTGCCAGCAGCTTGGGACTAGCGGAGATCACAGATACGCAGTATTTT. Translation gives CASSLGLAEITDTQYF.

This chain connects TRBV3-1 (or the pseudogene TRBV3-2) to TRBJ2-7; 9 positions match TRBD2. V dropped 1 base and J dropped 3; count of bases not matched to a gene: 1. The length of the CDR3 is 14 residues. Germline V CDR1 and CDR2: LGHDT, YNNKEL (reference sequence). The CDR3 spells CASSQGLAVYEQYF. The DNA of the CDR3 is TGTGCCAGCAGCCAAGGACTAGCGGTCTACGAGCAGTACTTC.

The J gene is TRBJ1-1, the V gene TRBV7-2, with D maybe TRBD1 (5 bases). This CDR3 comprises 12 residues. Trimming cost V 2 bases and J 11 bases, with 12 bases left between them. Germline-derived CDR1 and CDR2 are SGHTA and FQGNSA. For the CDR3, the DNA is TGTGCCAGCAGCTTAAACGGGCCAGGGGCTTTCTTT. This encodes CASSLNGPGAFF.

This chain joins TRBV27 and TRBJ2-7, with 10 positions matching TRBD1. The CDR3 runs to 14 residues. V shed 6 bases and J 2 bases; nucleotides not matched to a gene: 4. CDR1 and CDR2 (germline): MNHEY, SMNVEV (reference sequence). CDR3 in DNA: TGTGCCAGCAGAGCCGGGACAGGGGCCTACGAGCAGTACTTC. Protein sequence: CASRAGTGAYEQYF.

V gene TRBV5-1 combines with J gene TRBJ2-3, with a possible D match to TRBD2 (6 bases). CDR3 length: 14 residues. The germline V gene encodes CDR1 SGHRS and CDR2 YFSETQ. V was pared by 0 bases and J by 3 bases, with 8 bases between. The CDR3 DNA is TGCGCCAGCAGCTTGGCCGGAGGGACAGATACGCAGTATTTT. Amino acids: CASSLAGGTDTQYF.

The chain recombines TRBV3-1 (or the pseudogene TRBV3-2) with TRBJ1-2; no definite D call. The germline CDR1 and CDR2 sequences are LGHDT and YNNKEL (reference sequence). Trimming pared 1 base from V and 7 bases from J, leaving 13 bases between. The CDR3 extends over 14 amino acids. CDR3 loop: CASSQVPIPLGYTF. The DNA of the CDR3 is TGTGCCAGCAGCCAAGTGCCTATCCCGCTTGGCTACACCTTC.

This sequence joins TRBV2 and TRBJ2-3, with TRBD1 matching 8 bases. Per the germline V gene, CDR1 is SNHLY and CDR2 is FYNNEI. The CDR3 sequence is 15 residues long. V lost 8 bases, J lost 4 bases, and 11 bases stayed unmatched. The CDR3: CASSINPGGSDTQYF. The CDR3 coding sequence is TGTGCCAGCTCAATAAATCCAGGGGGCTCAGATACGCAGTATTTT.

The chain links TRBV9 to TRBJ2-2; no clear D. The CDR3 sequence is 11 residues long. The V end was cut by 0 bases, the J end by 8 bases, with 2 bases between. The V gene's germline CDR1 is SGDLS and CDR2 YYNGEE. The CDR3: CASSVAGELFF. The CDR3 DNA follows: TGTGCCAGCAGCGTAGCTGGGGAGCTGTTTTTT. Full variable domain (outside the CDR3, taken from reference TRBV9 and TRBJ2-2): DSGVTQTPKHLITATGQRVTLRCSPRSGDLSVYWYQQSLDQGLQFLIQYYNGEERAKGNILERFSAQQFPDLHSELNLSSLELGDSALYFCASSVAGELFFGEGSRLTVL.

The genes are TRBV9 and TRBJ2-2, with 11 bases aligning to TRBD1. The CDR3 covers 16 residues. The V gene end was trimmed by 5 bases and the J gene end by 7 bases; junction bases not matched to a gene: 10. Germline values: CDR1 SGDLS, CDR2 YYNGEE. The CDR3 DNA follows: TGTGCCAGCAGAGCGGGACAGGGGGGGTTCGGCGGGGAGCTGTTTTTT. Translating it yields CASRAGQGGFGGELFF.

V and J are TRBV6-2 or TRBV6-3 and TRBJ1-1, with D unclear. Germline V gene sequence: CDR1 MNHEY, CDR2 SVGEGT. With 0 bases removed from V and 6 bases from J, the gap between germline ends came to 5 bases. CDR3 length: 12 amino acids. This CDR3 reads CASSYSHSEAFF. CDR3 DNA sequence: TGTGCCAGCAGTTACTCCCACTCTGAAGCTTTCTTT.

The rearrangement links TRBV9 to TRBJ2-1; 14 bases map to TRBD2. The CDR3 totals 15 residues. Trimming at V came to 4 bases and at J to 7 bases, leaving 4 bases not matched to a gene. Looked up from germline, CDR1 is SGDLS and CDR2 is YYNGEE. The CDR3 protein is CASSPRTSGGNEQFF. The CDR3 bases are TGTGCCAGCAGCCCTCGGACTAGCGGGGGGAATGAGCAGTTCTTC.

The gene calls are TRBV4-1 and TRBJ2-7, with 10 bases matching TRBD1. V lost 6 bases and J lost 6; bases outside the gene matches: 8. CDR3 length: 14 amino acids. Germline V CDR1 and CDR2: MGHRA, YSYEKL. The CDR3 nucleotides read TGCGCCAGCAGTCGGGGACAGGGGACGGGCGAGCAGTACTTC. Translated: CASSRGQGTGEQYF.

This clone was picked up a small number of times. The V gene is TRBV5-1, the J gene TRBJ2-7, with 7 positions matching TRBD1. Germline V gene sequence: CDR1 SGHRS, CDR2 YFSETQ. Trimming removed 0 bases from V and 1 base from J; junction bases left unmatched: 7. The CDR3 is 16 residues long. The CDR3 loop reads CASSLGGGIHSYEQYF. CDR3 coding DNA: TGCGCCAGCAGCTTGGGAGGGGGCATACATTCCTACGAGCAGTACTTC.

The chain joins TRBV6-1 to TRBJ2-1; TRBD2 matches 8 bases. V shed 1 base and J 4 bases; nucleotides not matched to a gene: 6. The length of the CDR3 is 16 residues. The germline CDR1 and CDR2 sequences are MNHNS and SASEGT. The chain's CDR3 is CASSEEGGGWYNEQFF. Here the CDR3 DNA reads TGTGCCAGCAGTGAAGAAGGCGGGGGGTGGTACAATGAGCAGTTCTTC.

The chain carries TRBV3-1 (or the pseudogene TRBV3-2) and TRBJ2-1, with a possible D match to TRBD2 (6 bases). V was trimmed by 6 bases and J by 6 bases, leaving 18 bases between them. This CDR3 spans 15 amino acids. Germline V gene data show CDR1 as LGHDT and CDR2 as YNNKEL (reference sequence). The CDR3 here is CASRLGGPRGNEQFF. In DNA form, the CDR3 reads TGTGCCAGCAGGCTAGGAGGGCCCCGCGGCAATGAGCAGTTCTTC.

The CDR3 here is CASSSHRGLGTQYF. Written as DNA, the CDR3 is TGTGCCAGCAGCTCCCACAGGGGCCTCGGGACCCAGTACTTC. The chain uses TRBV11-3 and TRBJ2-5; 7 bases match TRBD1. This CDR3 has 14 residues. The germline CDR1 and CDR2 sequences are SGHNT and YENEEA. V trimming: 4 bases; J trimming: 7 bases; junction bases outside the gene matches: 9.

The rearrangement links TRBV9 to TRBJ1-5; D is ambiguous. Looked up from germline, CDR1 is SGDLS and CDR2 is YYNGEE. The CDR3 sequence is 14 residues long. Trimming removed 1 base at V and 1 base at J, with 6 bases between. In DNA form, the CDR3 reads TGTGCCAGCAGCGTATCGGGGAGCAATCAGCCCCAGCATTTT. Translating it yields CASSVSGSNQPQHF.

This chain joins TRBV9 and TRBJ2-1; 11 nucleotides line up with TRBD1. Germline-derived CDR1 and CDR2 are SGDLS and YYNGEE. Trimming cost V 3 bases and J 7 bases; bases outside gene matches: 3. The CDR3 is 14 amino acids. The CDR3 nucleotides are TGTGCCAGCAGCGCGGGACAGGGGGTAAATGAGCAGTTCTTC. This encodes CASSAGQGVNEQFF.

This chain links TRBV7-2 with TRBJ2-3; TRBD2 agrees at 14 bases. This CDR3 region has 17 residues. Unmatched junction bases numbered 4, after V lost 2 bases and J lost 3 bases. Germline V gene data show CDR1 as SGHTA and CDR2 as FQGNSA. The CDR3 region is CASSLSGTSGGTDTQYF. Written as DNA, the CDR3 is TGTGCCAGCAGCTTATCGGGGACTAGCGGGGGAACAGATACGCAGTATTTT.

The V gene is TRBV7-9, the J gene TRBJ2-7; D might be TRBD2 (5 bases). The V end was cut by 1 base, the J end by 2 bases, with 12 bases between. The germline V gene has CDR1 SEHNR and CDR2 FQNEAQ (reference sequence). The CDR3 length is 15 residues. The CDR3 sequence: CASSLVMDGTYEQYF. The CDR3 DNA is TGTGCCAGCAGCTTAGTTATGGACGGGACCTACGAGCAGTACTTC.

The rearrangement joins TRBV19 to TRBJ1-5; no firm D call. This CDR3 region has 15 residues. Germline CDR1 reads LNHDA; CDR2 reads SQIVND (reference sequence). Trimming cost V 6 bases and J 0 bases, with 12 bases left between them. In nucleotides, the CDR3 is TGTGCCAGTAGCTTAAGGAGAGATAGCAATCAGCCCCAGCATTTT. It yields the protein CASSLRRDSNQPQHF.

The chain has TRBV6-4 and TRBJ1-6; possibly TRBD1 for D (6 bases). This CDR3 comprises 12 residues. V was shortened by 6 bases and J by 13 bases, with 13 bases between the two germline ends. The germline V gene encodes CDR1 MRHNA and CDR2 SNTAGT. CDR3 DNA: TGTGCCAGCAGGACAGGACCTGGGCCCCTCCACTTT. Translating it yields CASRTGPGPLHF.

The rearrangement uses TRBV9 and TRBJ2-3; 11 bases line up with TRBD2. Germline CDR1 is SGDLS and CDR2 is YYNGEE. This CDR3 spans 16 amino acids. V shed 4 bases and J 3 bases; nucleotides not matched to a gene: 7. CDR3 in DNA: TGTGCCAGCAGCCCCCGTGTAGCGGGGGGGACAGATACGCAGTATTTT. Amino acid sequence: CASSPRVAGGTDTQYF.

Here the CDR3 reads CASSTRPGQGPLRVTEAFF. The CDR3 DNA sequence: TGTGCCAGCAGCACCCGGCCGGGACAGGGGCCCCTGAGGGTCACTGAAGCTTTCTTT. The chain joins TRBV21-1 to TRBJ1-1; TRBD1, the table's D call, lacks a check against the DNA. TRBV21-1 has pseudogene status. The CDR3 totals 19 residues.